This is a list of T cell receptor beta chains from one sample in a study of blood T cells in healthy people across ages. TCRdb recomputed calls from the 5' RACE reads with MiXCR, one row per CDR3 protein. The sample includes more than 750,000 distinct CDR3 sequences, about 28% of them seen just once. Separately, the same data were catalogued under a study of T cells of mothers and their children.

Specimen: blood. These receptors were obtained from a woman between 35 and 50 years old in good health. The conserved cysteine and the conserved F or W are not part of the CDR3 here. Fields, in order: J gene, V gene, CDR3 length, CDR3 protein.

TRBJ1-6 TRBV28 13 ASRGPDGDNSPLH
TRBJ1-5 TRBV20-1 12 SARGSGENQPQH
TRBJ1-2 TRBV4-3 14 ASRASRTAPYYGYT
TRBJ1-1 TRBV29-1 9 SPVVRGEAF
TRBJ2-4 TRBV11-1 13 ASSSGLLDYNEQY
TRBJ2-7 TRBV20-1 10 SASGRVYEQY
TRBJ2-5 TRBV5-1 13 ASSPLGRGGETQY
TRBJ2-7 TRBV3-1 12 ASSQERGSGEQY
TRBJ2-6 TRBV7-9 14 ASSSSLASGANVLT
TRBJ2-7 TRBV12-3/TRBV12-4 13 ASSFRLSGPYEQY
TRBJ2-5 TRBV5-1 14 ASSPDGQGAYRAQY
TRBJ1-5 TRBV20-1 10 SWGQNNQPQH
TRBJ1-4 TRBV12-3/TRBV12-4 12 ASSRRSTNEKLF
TRBJ1-1 TRBV5-1 14 ASSLALTGENTEAF
TRBJ2-7 TRBV4-3 14 ASSQGLAGETYEQY